This TCR beta chain stems from a study of T cell repertoires and HLA-DP antigens. The wider study: Transduced HeLa cells presented HLA-DP to CD4+ T cells. Study findings and constraints: Naive and memory CD4+ repertoires were not analysed separately. Against one allele, clones undetected before culture averaged roughly 35%; against the other, approximately 51%.

Untouched CD4+ T cells were bead-isolated from PBMC at approximately 98% purity. The CDR3 has 15 residues. Between the trimmed V and J ends, which lost 4 bases and 0 bases, there was a span of 10 bases. CDR1 is SEHNR and CDR2 is FQNEAQ in the germline V gene (reference sequence). A note on this clone: Antigen specificity is unknown.

TCRdb keeps only in-frame clones here, not all; method: immunoSEQ multiplex PCR. The sample lists approximately 100,000 clones, about nine tenths occurring once. This sequence joins TRBV7-9 and TRBJ1-5; D unresolved. The sequence derives from a man in his fifties or sixties in good health and CMV-seronegative. Input material: CD4+ T cells from PBMCs. The CDR3 is CASSSGRGSNQPQHF. CDR3 DNA sequence: TGTGCCAGCAGCTCCGGCCGGGGTAGCAATCAGCCCCAGCATTTT. The whole variable domain, remainder taken from reference TRBV7-9 and TRBJ1-5, is DTGVSQNPRHKITKRGQNVTFRCDPISEHNRLYWYRQTLGQGPEFLTYFQNEAQLEKSRLLSDRFSAERPKGSFSTLEIQRTEQGDSAMYLCASSSGRGSNQPQHFGDGTRLSIL.